This T cell receptor (beta chain) stems from a study of shared clonotypes between healthy human individuals. Repertoires were generated with immunoSEQ multiplex PCR, while TCRdb's copy carries only in-frame clones and drops some. The repertoire includes hundreds of thousands of clones, around 73% of them detected once, and roughly 2% sits in the top ten. The CDR3 spans 16 residues. Germline CDR1 SGHVS, CDR2 FNYEAQ. With 6 bases clipped from V and 6 bases from J, the junction kept 8 bases outside the gene matches. Sequenced sample: memory CD4+ T cells sorted from blood. The subset was: CD45RA-negative fraction. The chain uses TRBV7-6 and TRBJ2-3; TRBD2 agrees at 14 bases. The TCR was taken from a woman in her twenties or thirties in good health. CDR3 protein: CASSGGLAGAGDTQYF. The CDR3 coding sequence is TGTGCCAGCAGTGGGGGACTAGCGGGAGCGGGGGATACGCAGTATTTT.